One and the same sample provided the 18 T cell receptor beta chains below, sequenced in a study of regulatory T cells in long-lasting Graves disease. Investigators prepared the TCR beta libraries by applying iRepertoire HTBI primers and Arm-PCR of CDR3 regions. TCRdb redid the calling of the multiplex PCR reads with MiXCR, one entry per CDR3 protein. The data show fewer than 500,000 distinct CDR3 sequences, 16% seen once. Time point indicated: newly diagnosed GD, antithyroid drugs for less than 3 months. Following extraction of RNA from PBMCs, that RNA was used to make the TCR library. These data were also reused for a study on T cells in Graves' hyperthyroidism and ophthalmopathy.

Here the sequenced sample was peripheral blood mononuclear cells (PBMCs), taken at new diagnosis, from a patient treated with antithyroid drugs. The receptors originated from a middle-aged man with Graves disease.

This clonotype was detected many times. V is TRBV5-1 and J is TRBJ2-4; D gene ambiguous. CDR1 SGHRS and CDR2 YFSETQ come from the germline V gene. This CDR3 is built from 13 residues. The V end lost 4 bases, the J end lost 8 bases, and 13 bases lay between the germline ends. In DNA, the CDR3 is TGCGCCAGCAGCCGCGCGGAGTCGGACATTCAGTACTTC. Protein sequence: CASSRAESDIQYF.

In this sample, this clonotype turned up once. The genes are TRBV9 and TRBJ2-2; 13 positions match TRBD2. Germline loops: CDR1 SGDLS, CDR2 YYNGEE. This CDR3 contains 17 residues. V trimming: 3 bases; J trimming: 2 bases; junction bases outside the gene matches: 4. In nucleotides, the CDR3 is TGTGCCAGCAGCGCGGAGGGACTAGCGGGAAACACCGGGGAGCTGTTTTTT. Encoded protein: CASSAEGLAGNTGELFF.

This clonotype was observed many times. The V gene is TRBV20-1, the J gene TRBJ2-1; D gene ambiguous. Germline CDR1 DFQATT, CDR2 SNEGSKA (reference sequence). The CDR3 consists of 15 residues. Trimming removed 2 bases from V and 0 bases from J, with 11 bases in between. CDR3 sequence reads: CSARPVILSYNEQFF. For the CDR3, the DNA is TGCAGTGCTAGACCGGTGATCCTCTCCTACAATGAGCAGTTCTTC.

Concerning this clonotype itself: In this CDR3 the conserved last residue, phenylalanine or tryptophan, is missing, so a read error is likely. The V gene is TRBV11-2, the J gene TRBJ2-3, with 10 bases that match TRBD2. J was trimmed by 1 base and V by 3 bases; bases with no gene match: 4. The germline gives CDR1 SGHAT, CDR2 FQNNGV. The CDR3 sequence is 16 residues long. CDR3 DNA: TGTGCCAGCAGCTTGCTAGCGGGAGTCGGCACAGATACGCAGTATTAT. It translates to CASSLLAGVGTDTQYY.

In its sample, this clonotype was seen once. This chain joins TRBV28 and TRBJ1-6; D is perhaps TRBD1 (6 bases). Germline CDR1 and CDR2: MDHEN and SYDVKM. Trimming took off 8 bases at V and 7 bases at J, with 12 bases between the two ends. The CDR3 covers 13 residues. CDR3 loop: CASEQGHNSPLHF. The DNA of the CDR3 is TGTGCCAGCGAGCAGGGGCACAATTCACCCCTCCACTTT.

This clonotype was seen a few times. This chain joins TRBV3-1 and TRBJ2-2; D uncertain. Per the germline V gene, CDR1 is LGHDT and CDR2 is YNNKEL (reference sequence). V was clipped by 4 bases and J by 6 bases, with 9 bases between them. The CDR3 length is 13 residues. The CDR3 nucleotides read TGTGCCAGCAGCCCCCCCGGTGCCGGGGAGCTGTTTTTT. Protein sequence: CASSPPGAGELFF.

This clonotype was found a few times. This may stem from a read error, because a much larger clone lies one nucleotide away. The rearrangement joins TRBV28 to TRBJ2-4, with D hard to call. The germline gives CDR1 MDHEN, CDR2 SYDVKM. This CDR3 spans 13 amino acids. CDR3 residues: CVSSPGSKNIQYF. The CDR3 DNA follows: TGTGTCAGCAGTCCAGGATCCAAAAACATTCAGTACTTC.

This clonotype was detected ten times or more. CDR3 coding DNA: TGTGCCAGCAGCTTGGGGACAGGGAGTGAGACCCAGTACTTC. Translating gives CASSLGTGSETQYF. The chain couples TRBV5-8 to TRBJ2-5, with 8 nucleotides matching TRBD1. Trimming took 0 bases from V and 5 from J; bases not matched to a gene: 3. The CDR3 is 14 amino acids. Germline V gene lookup returns CDR1 SGHTS and CDR2 YDEGEE.

This clonotype was counted between two and nine times. The CDR3: CASSDPHARTDTQYF. CDR3 DNA sequence: TGTGCCAGCAGTGATCCCCACGCGAGAACAGATACGCAGTATTTT. This rearrangement joins TRBV2 to TRBJ2-3, with D unresolved. CDR1 SNHLY and CDR2 FYNNEI come from the germline V gene. V lost 3 bases to trimming and J lost 3 bases, with 13 bases between them. This CDR3 has 15 residues.

A few counts support this clonotype. V usage is TRBV9 and J usage is TRBJ2-1; 7 nucleotides match TRBD2. V dropped 3 bases and J dropped 3; count of bases not matched to a gene: 3. The CDR3 spans 14 residues. The V gene's germline CDR1 is SGDLS and CDR2 YYNGEE. CDR3 nucleotides: TGTGCCAGCAGCGGGGGGGGTTACTACAATGAGCAGTTCTTC. Translating it yields CASSGGGYYNEQFF.

This clonotype was found many times. The CDR3 nucleotides read TGTGCCACCAGTGATTCGCACTCCGGGCCGTATGCCTACAATGAGCAGTTCTTC. Residues: CATSDSHSGPYAYNEQFF. V and J are TRBV24-1 and TRBJ2-1, with D hard to call. V dropped 2 bases and J dropped 2 bases, with 18 bases sitting between them. Germline V lookup: CDR1 KGHDR, CDR2 SFDVKD. The CDR3 loop spans 18 amino acids.

The rearrangement joins TRBV27 to TRBJ2-7; D perhaps matches TRBD2 (5 bases). V shed 4 bases and J shed 3 bases, with 13 bases lying between them. This CDR3 has 14 residues. Germline loops: CDR1 MNHEY, CDR2 SMNVEV (reference sequence). The CDR3 DNA reads as TGTGCCAGCAGTTATATACCGGGGAACTACGAGCAGTACTTC. Protein product: CASSYIPGNYEQYF.

This clonotype was detected once. A read error is possible here, since a much larger clone lies one base away. The CDR3 sequence is CASSQSTEQYF. The DNA for the CDR3 is TGTGCCAGCAGCCAATCGACTGAGCAGTACTTC. The rearrangement uses TRBV3-1 and TRBJ2-7; D remains ambiguous. Trimming removed 2 bases at V and 7 bases at J, with 6 bases between. The CDR3 is made up of 11 amino acids. Germline-derived CDR1 and CDR2 are LGHDT and YNNKEL (reference sequence).

This clonotype was observed many times. Germline is not matched at one junction end, which may reflect a read error. V usage is TRBV5-1 and J usage is TRBJ2-1, with 9 nucleotides matching TRBD1. This CDR3 spans 15 amino acids. The germline V gene has CDR1 SGHRS and CDR2 YFSETQ. This chain's CDR3 is CASSPRQGAYNEQFF. The DNA of the CDR3 is TGTGCCAGCAGCCCTAGACAGGGGGCCTACAATGAGCAGTTCTTC.

This clonotype came up a few times. The rearrangement joins TRBV6-1 to TRBJ1-1; TRBD1 aligns across 8 bases. CDR1 is MNHNS and CDR2 is SASEGT in the germline V gene. J gave up 4 bases and V 6 bases, and 7 bases lay outside the gene matches. The CDR3 length is 14 residues. The CDR3 region is CASSRQGFRTEAFF. CDR3 in DNA: TGTGCCAGCAGCCGACAGGGGTTTCGCACTGAAGCTTTCTTT.

This chain links TRBV15 with TRBJ2-5; 9 bases line up with TRBD1. The CDR3 sequence is 15 residues long. Germline V CDR1 and CDR2: LNHNV, YYDKDF (reference sequence). After removal of 5 bases from V and 1 base from J, the junction contained 5 bases not matched to a gene. CDR3 protein: CATSRPGQGQETQYF. Here the CDR3 DNA reads TGTGCCACCAGCCGTCCGGGACAGGGCCAAGAGACCCAGTACTTC.

This clonotype has just a few counts. J is TRBJ1-5 and V is TRBV27, with a weak D call TRBD1 (6 bases). Germline CDR1 MNHEY, CDR2 SMNVEV (reference sequence). The length of the CDR3 is 15 residues. Trimming removed 2 bases from V and 5 bases from J, with 13 bases in between. The CDR3 sequence: CASSLAGVYDQPQHF. CDR3 nucleotides: TGTGCCAGCAGTTTAGCAGGGGTGTATGATCAGCCCCAGCATTTT.

The J gene is TRBJ1-5, the V gene TRBV27, with D hard to call. Germline CDR1 MNHEY, CDR2 SMNVEV (reference sequence). This CDR3 is built from 14 residues. Trimming took 2 bases from V and 7 from J, leaving 12 bases between them. The chain's CDR3 is CASSLTVEDQPQHF. DNA of the CDR3: TGTGCCAGCAGTTTAACTGTCGAGGACCAGCCCCAGCATTTT.